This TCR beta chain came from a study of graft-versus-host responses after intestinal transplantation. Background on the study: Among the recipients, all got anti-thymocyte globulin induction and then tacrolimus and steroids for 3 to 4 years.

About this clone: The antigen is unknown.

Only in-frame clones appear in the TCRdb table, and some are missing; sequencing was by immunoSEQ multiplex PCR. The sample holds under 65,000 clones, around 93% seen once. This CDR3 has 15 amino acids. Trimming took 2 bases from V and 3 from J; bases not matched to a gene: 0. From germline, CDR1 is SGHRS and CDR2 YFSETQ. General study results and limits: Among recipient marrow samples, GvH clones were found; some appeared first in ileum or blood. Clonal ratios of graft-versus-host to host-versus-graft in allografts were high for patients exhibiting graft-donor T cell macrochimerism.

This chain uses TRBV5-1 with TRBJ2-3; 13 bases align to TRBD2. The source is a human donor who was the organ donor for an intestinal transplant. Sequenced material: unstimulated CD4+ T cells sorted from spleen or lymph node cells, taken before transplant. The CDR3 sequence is CASSLLAGGTDTQYF. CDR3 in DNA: TGCGCCAGCAGCTTACTAGCGGGGGGGACAGATACGCAGTATTTT.